This T cell receptor beta chain comes out of a study of blood T cell repertoires in COVID-19. Per the original methods: Cell counts per sample came from amplifying reference gene primers. Clones were sequenced by immunoSEQ multiplex PCR, and TCRdb holds only the in-frame ones, with some missing. The DNA gave D and trimming, while V, J and clone size come from that table. The sample records 200,000 to 250,000 clones, 80% to 95% being singletons. The CDR3 is 13 amino acids. V shed 11 bases, J shed 4 bases, and the junction held 7 bases outside the gene matches. In germline, CDR1 is LNHNV, CDR2 YYDKDF (reference sequence).

The V and J genes are TRBV15 and TRBJ2-2; 7 bases line up with TRBD1. The sequenced sample was peripheral blood. This TCR came from a man aged 55-75 years with COVID-19, enrolled during active disease. The CDR3 is CAVRPGGTGELFF. The CDR3 DNA reads TGTGCCGTTCGACCAGGGGGCACCGGGGAGCTGTTTTTT.